In this sample, the clone carrying this T cell receptor beta chain turned up many times. What it recognizes is unknown. The sample is drawn from a study of regulatory T cells in long-lasting Graves disease. Study-wide results and caveats: New patients shared over 900 public clonotypes, and persistent patients shared more, with a few thousand. It is possible that accuracy was reduced by the small size of the sample.

Described time point: newly diagnosed GD, antithyroid drugs for less than 3 months. TCR sequences were obtained from RNA taken from PBMCs. Libraries of TCR beta came from iRepertoire HTBI primers plus Arm-PCR of CDR3 regions. Each CDR3 protein is one row after TCRdb ran MiXCR on the multiplex PCR reads. The sample has a few hundred thousand distinct CDR3 sequences, about 17% seen once; the top ten hold around 23%. These same data were also listed under a study on T cells in Graves' hyperthyroidism and ophthalmopathy. That study reports: On the basis of clinical symptoms, serum thyroxine and TRAb, thyroid ultrasound and orbital computed tomography, diagnoses were made.

This sample comprised peripheral blood mononuclear cells (PBMCs), obtained at new diagnosis, from a patient treated with antithyroid drugs. This TCR was recovered from a young woman with Graves disease.

CDR3 coding DNA: TGTGCCAGCAGCGCTGGACTAGCGGGAGGAGTGGATGAGCAGTTCTTC. Its translation: CASSAGLAGGVDEQFF. J is TRBJ2-1 and V is TRBV7-6; TRBD2 aligns across 14 bases. The trim removed 5 bases at V and 8 bases at J, leaving 8 bases unmatched. CDR3 length: 16 residues. Germline-derived CDR1 and CDR2 are SGHVS and FNYEAQ.